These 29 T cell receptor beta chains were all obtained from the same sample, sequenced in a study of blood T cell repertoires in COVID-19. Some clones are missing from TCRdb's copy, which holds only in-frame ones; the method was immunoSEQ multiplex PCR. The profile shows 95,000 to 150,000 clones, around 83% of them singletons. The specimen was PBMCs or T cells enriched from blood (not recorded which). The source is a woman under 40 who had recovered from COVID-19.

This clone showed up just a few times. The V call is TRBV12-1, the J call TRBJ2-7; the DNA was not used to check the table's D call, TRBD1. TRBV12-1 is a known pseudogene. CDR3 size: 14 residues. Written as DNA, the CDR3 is TGTGCCAGGGGAATGGACAGGCACCCGCGCGAGCAGTACTTC. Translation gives CARGMDRHPREQYF.

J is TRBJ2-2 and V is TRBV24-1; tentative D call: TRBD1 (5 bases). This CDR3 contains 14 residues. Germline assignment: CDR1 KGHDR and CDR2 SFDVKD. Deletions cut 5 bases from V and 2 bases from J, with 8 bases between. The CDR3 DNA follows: TGTGCCACCAGTGTTGACAGAAACACCGGGGAGCTGTTTTTT. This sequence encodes CATSVDRNTGELFF.

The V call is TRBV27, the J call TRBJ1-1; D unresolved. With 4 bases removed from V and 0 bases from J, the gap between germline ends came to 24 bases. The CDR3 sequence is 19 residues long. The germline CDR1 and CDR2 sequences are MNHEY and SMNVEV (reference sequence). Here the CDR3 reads CASSYPRRRPKVMNTEAFF. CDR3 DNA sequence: TGTGCCAGCAGTTACCCGAGGAGGAGGCCAAAAGTAATGAACACTGAAGCTTTCTTT.

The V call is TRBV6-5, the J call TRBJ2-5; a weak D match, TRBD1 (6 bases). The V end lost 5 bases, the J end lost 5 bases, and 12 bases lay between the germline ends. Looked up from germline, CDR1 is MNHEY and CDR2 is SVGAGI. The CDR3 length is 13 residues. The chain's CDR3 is CASSPGTYETQYF. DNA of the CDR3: TGTGCCAGCAGTCCCGGGACATACGAGACCCAGTACTTC.

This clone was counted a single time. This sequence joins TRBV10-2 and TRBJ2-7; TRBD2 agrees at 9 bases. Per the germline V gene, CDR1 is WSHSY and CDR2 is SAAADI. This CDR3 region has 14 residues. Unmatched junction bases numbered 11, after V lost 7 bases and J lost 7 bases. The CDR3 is CASKKREESREQYF. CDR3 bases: TGCGCCAGCAAAAAGCGGGAGGAATCGAGGGAGCAGTACTTC.

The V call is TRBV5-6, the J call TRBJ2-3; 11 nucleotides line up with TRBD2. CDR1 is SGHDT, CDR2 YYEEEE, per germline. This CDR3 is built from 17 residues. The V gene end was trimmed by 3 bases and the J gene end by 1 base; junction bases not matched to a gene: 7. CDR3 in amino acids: CASSSPLAGEGTDTQYF. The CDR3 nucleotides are TGTGCCAGCAGCTCCCCACTAGCGGGAGAGGGCACAGATACGCAGTATTTT. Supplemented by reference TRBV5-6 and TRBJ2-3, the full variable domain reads DAGVTQSPTHLIKTRGQQVTLRCSPKSGHDTVSWYQQALGQGPQFIFQYYEEEERQRGNFPDRFSGHQFPNYSSELNVNALLLGDSALYLCASSSPLAGEGTDTQYFGPGTRLTVL.

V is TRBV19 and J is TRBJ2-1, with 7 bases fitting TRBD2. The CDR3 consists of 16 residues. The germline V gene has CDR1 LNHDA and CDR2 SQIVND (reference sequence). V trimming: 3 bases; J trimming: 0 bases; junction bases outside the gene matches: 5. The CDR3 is CASSITGGSSYNEQFF. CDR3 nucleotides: TGTGCCAGTAGTATCACGGGAGGCAGCTCCTACAATGAGCAGTTCTTC.

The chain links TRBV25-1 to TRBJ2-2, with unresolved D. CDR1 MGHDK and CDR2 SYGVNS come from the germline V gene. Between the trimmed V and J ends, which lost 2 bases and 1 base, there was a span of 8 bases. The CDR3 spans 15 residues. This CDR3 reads CASSEGWRNTGELFF. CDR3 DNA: TGTGCCAGCAGTGAAGGGTGGAGGAACACCGGGGAGCTGTTTTTT. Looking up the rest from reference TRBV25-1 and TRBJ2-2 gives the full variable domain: EADIYQTPRYLVIGTGKKITLECSQTMGHDKMYWYQQDPGMELHLIHYSYGVNSTEKGDLSSESTVSRIRTEHFPLTLESARPSHTSQYLCASSEGWRNTGELFFGEGSRLTVL.

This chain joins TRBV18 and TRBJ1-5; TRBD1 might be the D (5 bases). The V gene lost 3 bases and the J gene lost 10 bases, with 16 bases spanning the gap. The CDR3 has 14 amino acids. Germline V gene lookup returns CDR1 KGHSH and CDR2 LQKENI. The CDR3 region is CASSPAGLFGPQHF. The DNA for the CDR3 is TGTGCCAGCTCACCCGCGGGGCTCTTTGGCCCCCAGCATTTT.

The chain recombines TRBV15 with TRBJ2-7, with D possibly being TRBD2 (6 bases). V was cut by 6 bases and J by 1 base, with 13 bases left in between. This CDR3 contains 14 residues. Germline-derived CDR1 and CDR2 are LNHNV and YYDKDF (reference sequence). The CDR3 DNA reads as TGTGCCACCAGGGCTGGTGGGGGGTCCTACGAGCAGTACTTC. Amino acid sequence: CATRAGGGSYEQYF.

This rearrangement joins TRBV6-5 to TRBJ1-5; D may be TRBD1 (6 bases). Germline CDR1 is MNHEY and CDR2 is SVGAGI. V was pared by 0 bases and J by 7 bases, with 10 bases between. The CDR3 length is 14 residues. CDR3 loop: CASSYSEGEQPQHF. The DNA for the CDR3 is TGTGCCAGCAGTTACTCTGAGGGGGAGCAGCCCCAGCATTTT.

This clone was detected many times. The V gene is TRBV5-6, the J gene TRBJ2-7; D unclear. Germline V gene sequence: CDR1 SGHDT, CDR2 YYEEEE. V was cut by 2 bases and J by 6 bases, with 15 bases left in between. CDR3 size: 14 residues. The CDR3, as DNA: TGTGCCAGCAGCTTTGGGCCCGTGGATCTCGAGCAGTACTTC. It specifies CASSFGPVDLEQYF.

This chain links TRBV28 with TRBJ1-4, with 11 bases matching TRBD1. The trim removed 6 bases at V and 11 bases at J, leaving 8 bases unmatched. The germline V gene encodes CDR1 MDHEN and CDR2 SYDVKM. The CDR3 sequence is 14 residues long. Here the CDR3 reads CASSRTGGYGKLFF. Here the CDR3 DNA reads TGTGCCAGCAGCCGGACAGGGGGCTACGGGAAACTGTTTTTT.

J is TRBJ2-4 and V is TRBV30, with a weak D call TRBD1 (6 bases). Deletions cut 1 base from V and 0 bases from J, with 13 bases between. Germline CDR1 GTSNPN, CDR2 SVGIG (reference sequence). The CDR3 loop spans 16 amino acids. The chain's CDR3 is CAWSAGAELAKNIQYF. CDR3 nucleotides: TGTGCCTGGAGTGCAGGGGCAGAGCTAGCCAAAAACATTCAGTACTTC.

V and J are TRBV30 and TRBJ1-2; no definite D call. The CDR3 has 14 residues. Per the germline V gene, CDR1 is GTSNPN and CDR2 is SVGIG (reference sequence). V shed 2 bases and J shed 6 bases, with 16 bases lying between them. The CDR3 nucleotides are TGTGCCTGGAGTTACAGCCCGGGAGGGAATGGCTACACCTTC. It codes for CAWSYSPGGNGYTF.

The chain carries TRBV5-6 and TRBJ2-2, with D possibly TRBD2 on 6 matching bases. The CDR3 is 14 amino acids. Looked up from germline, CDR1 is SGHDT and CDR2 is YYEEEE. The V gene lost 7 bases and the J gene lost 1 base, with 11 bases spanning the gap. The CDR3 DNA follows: TGTGCCAGCGGCGGCGGGGAGAACACCGGGGAGCTGTTTTTT. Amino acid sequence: CASGGGENTGELFF.

CDR3 amino acids: CASSEALDTGGRDNEQFF. The CDR3 nucleotides are TGTGCCAGCAGTGAAGCGCTTGACACGGGAGGTAGGGACAATGAGCAGTTCTTC. The chain uses TRBV2 and TRBJ2-1; the match to TRBD2 covers 7 bases. Losses at the gene ends were 0 bases for V and 5 bases for J; bases not matched to a gene: 13. The CDR3 length is 18 residues. Germline CDR1 SNHLY, CDR2 FYNNEI.

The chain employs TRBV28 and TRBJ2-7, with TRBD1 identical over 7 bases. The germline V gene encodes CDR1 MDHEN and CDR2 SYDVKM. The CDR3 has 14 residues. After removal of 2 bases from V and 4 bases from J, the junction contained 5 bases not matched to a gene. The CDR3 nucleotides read TGTGCCAGCAGTTTAGCCGGACAGGAGTACGAGCAGTACTTC. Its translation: CASSLAGQEYEQYF.

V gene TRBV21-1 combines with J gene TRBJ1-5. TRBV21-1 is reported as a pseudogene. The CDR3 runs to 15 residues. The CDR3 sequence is CASSKGRGSNQPQHF. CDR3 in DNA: TGTGCCAGCAGCAAAGGAAGAGGGAGCAATCAGCCCCAGCATTTT.

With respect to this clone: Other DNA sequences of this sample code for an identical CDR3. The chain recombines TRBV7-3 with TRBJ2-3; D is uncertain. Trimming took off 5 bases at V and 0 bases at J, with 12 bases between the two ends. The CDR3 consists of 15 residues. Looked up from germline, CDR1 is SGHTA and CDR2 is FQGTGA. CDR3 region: CASSPRGASTDTQYF. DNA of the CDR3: TGTGCCAGCAGCCCTAGAGGAGCTAGCACAGATACGCAGTATTTT.

DNA of the CDR3: TGTGCCAGCACCAGAACCACAGGGGCGGCCACTGAAGCTTTCTTT. Translated: CASTRTTGAATEAFF. The V and J genes are TRBV2 and TRBJ1-1, with 7 bases identical to TRBD1. The CDR3 sequence is 15 residues long. Trimming removed 7 bases from V and 4 bases from J; junction bases left unmatched: 12. Germline values: CDR1 SNHLY, CDR2 FYNNEI.

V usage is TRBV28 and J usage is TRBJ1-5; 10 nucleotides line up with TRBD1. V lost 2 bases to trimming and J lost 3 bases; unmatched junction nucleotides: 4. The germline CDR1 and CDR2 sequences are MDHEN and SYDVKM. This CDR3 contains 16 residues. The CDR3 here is CASSLGQGVHNQPQHF. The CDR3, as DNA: TGTGCCAGCAGTTTAGGACAGGGGGTCCACAATCAGCCCCAGCATTTT. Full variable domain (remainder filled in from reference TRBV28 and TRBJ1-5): DVKVTQSSRYLVKRTGEKVFLECVQDMDHENMFWYRQDPGLGLRLIYFSYDVKMKEKGDIPEGYSVSREKKERFSLILESASTNQTSMYLCASSLGQGVHNQPQHFGDGTRLSIL.

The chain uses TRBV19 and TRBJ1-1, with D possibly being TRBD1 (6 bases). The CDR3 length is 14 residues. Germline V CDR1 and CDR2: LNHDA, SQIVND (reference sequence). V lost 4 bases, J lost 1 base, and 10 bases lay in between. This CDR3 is CASSTQGTNTEAFF. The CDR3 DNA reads TGTGCCAGTAGTACTCAGGGGACGAACACTGAAGCTTTCTTT.

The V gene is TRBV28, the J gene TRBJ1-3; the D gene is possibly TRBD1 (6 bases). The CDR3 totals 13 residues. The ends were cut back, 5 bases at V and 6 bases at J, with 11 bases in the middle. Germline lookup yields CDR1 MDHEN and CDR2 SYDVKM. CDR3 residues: CASSRQETNTIYF. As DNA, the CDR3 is TGTGCCAGCAGTCGACAGGAGACAAACACCATATATTTT.

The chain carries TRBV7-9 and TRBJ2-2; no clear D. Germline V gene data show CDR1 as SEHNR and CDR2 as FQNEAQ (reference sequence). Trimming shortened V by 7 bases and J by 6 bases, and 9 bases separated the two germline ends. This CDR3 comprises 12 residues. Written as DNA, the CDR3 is TGTGCCAGCACCCTCCCGGCCGGGGAGCTGTTTTTT. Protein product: CASTLPAGELFF.

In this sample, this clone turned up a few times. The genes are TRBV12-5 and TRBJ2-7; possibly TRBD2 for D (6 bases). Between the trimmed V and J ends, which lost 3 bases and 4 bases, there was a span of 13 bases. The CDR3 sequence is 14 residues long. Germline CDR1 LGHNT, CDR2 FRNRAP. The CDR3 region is CASGFGGPSYEQYF. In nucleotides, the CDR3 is TGTGCTAGTGGTTTTGGAGGGCCCTCGTACGAGCAGTACTTC. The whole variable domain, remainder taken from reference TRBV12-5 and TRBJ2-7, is DARVTQTPRHKVTEMGQEVTMRCQPILGHNTVFWYRQTMMQGLELLAYFRNRAPLDDSGMPKDRFSAEMPDATLATLKIQPSEPRDSAVYFCASGFGGPSYEQYFGPGTRLTVT.

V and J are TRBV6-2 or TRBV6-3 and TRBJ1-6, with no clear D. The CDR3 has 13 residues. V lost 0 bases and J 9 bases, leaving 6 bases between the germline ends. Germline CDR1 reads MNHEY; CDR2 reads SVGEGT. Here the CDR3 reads CASSYSRGSPLHF. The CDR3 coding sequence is TGTGCCAGCAGTTACTCGAGAGGTTCACCCCTCCACTTT.

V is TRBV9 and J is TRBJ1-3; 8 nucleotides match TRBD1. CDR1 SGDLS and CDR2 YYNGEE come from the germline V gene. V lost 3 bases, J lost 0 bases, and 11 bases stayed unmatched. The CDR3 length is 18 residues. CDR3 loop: CASSGVPGQVDSGNTIYF. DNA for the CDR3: TGTGCCAGCAGCGGTGTCCCGGGACAGGTAGACTCTGGAAACACCATATATTTT. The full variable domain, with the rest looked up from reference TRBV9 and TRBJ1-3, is DSGVTQTPKHLITATGQRVTLRCSPRSGDLSVYWYQQSLDQGLQFLIQYYNGEERAKGNILERFSAQQFPDLHSELNLSSLELGDSALYFCASSGVPGQVDSGNTIYFGEGSWLTVV.

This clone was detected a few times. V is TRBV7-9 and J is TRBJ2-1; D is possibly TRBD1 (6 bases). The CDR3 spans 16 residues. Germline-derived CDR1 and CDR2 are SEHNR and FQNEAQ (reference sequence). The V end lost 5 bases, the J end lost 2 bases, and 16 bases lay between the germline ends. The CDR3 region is CASSPSSGQTYNEQFF. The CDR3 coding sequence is TGTGCCAGCAGCCCATCATCGGGACAAACCTACAATGAGCAGTTCTTC.